This T cell receptor (beta chain) was identified in a study of early T cells in non-severe SARS-CoV-2 infection. Study information: Unsorted whole-blood RNA was sequenced in bulk, leaving chains unpaired.

Germline CDR1 is KGHSH and CDR2 is LQKENI. V lost 2 bases, J lost 3 bases, and 3 bases stayed unmatched. This CDR3 has 14 residues. Study-level results: VDJdb-based annotation leaned toward anti-spike CD8 responses and missed private and CD4 specificities.

Attached unique molecular identifiers marked individual cDNA molecules. From the 5' RACE reads, TCRdb called clonotypes with MiXCR, one entry per CDR3 protein. The table shows about 70,000 distinct CDR3 sequences, with roughly 15% occurring only once. This clonotype was counted between two and nine times. As yet, its antigen is unknown. The chain joins TRBV18 to TRBJ1-1, with 7 bases aligning to TRBD1. Sequenced material: whole blood, taken at baseline. The clonotype comes from an adult who was a healthcare worker with PCR-confirmed SARS-CoV-2 infection or an uninfected control (not recorded which). This chain's CDR3 is CASSPTTGDTEAFF. The CDR3 nucleotides read TGTGCCAGCTCACCAACCACAGGGGACACTGAAGCTTTCTTT. Using reference TRBV18 and TRBJ1-1 for the parts outside the CDR3, the full variable domain is NAGVMQNPRHLVRRRGQEARLRCSPMKGHSHVYWYRQLPEEGLKFMVYLQKENIIDESGMPKERFSAEFPKEGPSILRIQQVVRGDSAAYFCASSPTTGDTEAFFGQGTRLTVV.